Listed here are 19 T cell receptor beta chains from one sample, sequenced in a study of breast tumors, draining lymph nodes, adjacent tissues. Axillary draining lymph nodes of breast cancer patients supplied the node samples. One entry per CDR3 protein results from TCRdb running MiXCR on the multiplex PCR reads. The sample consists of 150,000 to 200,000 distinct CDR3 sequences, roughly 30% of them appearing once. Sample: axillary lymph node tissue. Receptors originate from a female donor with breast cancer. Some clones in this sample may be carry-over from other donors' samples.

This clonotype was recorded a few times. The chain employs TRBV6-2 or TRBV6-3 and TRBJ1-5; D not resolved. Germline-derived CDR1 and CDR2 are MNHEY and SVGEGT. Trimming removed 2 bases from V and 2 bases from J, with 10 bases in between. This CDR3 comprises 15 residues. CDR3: CASSYNPTGNQPQHF. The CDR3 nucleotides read TGTGCCAGCAGTTACAACCCCACGGGCAATCAGCCCCAGCATTTT.

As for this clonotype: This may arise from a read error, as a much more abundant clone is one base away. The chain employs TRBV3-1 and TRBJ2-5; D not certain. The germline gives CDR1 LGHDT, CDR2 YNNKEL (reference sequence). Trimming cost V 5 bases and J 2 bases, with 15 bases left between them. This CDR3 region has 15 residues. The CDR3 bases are TGTGCCAGCAGCTCAATTGGTGTGGTTCAAGAGACCCAGTACTTC. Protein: CASSSIGVVQETQYF.

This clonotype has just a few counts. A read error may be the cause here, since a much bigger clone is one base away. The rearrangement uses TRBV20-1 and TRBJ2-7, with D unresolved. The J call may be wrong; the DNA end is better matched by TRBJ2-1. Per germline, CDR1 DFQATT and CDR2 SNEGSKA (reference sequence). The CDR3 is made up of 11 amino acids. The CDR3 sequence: CSVGQSYEQFF. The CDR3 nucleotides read TGCAGTGTTGGGCAGTCCTACGAGCAGTTCTTC.

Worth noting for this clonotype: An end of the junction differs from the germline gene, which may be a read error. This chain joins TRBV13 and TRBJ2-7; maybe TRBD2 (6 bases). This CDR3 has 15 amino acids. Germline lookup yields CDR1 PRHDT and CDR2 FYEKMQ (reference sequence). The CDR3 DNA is TGTGCCAGCAGCCAAAGTAGCGGCCTTTCCTACGAGCAGTGCTTC. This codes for CASSQSSGLSYEQCF.

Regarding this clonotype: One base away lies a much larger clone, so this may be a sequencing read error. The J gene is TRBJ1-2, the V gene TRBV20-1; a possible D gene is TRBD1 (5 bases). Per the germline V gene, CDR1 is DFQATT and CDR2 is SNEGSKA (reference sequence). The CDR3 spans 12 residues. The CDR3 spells CSAQTGDYGSTF. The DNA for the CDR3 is TGCAGTGCCCAGACCGGGGACTATGGCTCCACTTTC.

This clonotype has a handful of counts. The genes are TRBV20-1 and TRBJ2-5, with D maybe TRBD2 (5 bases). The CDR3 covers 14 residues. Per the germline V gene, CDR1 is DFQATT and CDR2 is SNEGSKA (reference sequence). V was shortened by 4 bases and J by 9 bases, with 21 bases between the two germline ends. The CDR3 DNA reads TGCAGTGCTACATCGAACTCCGGGGTTGCGTCCCAGTACTTC. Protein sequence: CSATSNSGVASQYF.

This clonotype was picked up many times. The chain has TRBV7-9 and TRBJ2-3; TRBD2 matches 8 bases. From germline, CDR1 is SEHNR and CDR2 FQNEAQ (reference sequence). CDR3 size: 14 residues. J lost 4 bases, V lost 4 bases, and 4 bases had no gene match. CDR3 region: CASSSWTSSDTQYF. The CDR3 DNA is TGTGCCAGCAGCTCGTGGACTAGCTCAGATACGCAGTATTTT.

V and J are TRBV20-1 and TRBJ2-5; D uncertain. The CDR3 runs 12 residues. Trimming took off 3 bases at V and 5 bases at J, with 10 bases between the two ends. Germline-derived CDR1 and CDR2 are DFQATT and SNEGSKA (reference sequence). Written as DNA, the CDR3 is TGCAGTGCTAGTGATCCCAGGGAGACCCAGTACTTC. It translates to CSASDPRETQYF.

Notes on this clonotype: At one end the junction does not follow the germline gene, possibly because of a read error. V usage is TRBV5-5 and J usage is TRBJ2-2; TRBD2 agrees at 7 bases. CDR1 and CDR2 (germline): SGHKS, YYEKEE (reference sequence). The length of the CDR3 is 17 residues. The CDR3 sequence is CASSSTSGTANTGGLFF. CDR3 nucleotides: TGTGCCAGCAGCTCGACCAGCGGGACGGCGAACACCGGGGGGCTGTTTTTT.

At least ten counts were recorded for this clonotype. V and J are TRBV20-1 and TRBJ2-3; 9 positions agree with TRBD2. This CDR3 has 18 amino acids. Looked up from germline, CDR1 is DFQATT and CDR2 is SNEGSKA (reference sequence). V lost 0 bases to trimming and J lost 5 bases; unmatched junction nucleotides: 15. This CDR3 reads CSARDLWRGGRAKDTQYF. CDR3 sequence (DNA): TGCAGTGCTAGAGACCTCTGGCGCGGCGGGAGGGCCAAAGATACGCAGTATTTT.

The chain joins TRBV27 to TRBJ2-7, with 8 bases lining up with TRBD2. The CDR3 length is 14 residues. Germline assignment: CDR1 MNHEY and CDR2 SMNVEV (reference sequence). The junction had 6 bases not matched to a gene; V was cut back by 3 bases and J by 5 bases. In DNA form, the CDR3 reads TGTGCCAGCAGTTTGACGGGGGGGTGGGACGAGCAGTACTTC. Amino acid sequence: CASSLTGGWDEQYF.

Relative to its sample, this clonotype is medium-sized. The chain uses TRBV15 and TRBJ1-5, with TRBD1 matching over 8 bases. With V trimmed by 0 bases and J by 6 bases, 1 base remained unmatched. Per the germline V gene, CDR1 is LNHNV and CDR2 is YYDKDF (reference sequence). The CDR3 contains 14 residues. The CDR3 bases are TGTGCCACCAGCAGAGATCAGGGGGCTCAGCCCCAGCATTTT. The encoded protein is CATSRDQGAQPQHF.

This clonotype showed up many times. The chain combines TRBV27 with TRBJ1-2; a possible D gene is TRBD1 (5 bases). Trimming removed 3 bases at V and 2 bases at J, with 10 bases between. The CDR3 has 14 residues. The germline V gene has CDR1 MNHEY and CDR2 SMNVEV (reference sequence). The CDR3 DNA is TGTGCCAGCAGTTTGTCAGGGAGGAACTATGGCTACACCTTC. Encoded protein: CASSLSGRNYGYTF.

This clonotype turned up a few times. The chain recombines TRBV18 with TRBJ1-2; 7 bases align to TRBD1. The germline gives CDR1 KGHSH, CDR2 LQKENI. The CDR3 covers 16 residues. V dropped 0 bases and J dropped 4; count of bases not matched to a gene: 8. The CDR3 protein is CASSPPEVTGTYGYTF. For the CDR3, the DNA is TGTGCCAGCTCACCACCGGAGGTGACAGGGACCTATGGCTACACCTTC.

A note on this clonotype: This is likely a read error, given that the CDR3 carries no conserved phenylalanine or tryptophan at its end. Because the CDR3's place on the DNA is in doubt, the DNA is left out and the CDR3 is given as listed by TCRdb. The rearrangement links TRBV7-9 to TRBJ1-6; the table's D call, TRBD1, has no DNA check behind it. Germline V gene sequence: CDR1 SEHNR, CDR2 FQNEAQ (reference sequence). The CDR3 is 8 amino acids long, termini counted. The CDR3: CASSQGNS.

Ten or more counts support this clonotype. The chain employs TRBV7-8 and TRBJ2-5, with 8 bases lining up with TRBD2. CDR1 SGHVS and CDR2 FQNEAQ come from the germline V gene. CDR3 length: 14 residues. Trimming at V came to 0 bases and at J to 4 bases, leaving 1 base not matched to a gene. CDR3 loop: CASSLARGGETQYF. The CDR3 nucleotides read TGTGCCAGCAGCTTAGCCCGGGGGGGAGAGACCCAGTACTTC.

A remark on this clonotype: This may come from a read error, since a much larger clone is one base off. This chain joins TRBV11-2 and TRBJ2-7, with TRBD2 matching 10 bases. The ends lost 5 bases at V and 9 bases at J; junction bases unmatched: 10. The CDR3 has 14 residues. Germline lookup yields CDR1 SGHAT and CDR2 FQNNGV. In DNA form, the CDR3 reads TGTGCCAGCAGCCTCCGTTTAGCGGGAGGCGGGCAGTACTTC. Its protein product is CASSLRLAGGGQYF.

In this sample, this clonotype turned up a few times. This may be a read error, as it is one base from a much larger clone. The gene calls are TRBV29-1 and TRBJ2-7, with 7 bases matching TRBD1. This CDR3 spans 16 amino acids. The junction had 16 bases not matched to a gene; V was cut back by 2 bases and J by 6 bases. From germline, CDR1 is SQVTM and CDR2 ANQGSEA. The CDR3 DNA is TGCAGCGTTGAAAGCCCCCGGAGAGGGGGCGCCTGCGAGCAGTACTTC. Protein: CSVESPRRGGACEQYF.

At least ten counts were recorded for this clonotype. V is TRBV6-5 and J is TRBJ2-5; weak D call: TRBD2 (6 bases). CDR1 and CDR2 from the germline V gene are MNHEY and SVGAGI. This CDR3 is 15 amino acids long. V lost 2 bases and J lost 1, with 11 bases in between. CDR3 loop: CASSYGGASQETQYF. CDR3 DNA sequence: TGTGCCAGCAGTTACGGAGGGGCCAGCCAAGAGACCCAGTACTTC.